The 13 T cell receptor beta chains below all came from one sample that was sequenced in a study of shared clonotypes between healthy human individuals. CD8 cells classed as naive were CD45RO-negative and positively selected for CCR7, excluding terminally differentiated effector memory CD45RA+ cells. Using immunoSEQ multiplex PCR, the repertoire was profiled, and TCRdb retains in-frame clones only, with some absent. The table shows around 2,000,000 clones, with roughly 94% occurring only once. Specimen: naive CD8+ T cells sorted from blood. These receptors came from a man between 18 and 29 years old in good health.

The genes are TRBV15 and TRBJ1-4; 7 bases align to TRBD1. The length of the CDR3 is 13 residues. V lost 1 base and J lost 12; bases outside the gene matches: 5. The V gene's germline CDR1 is LNHNV and CDR2 YYDKDF (reference sequence). The CDR3, as DNA: TGTGCCACCAGCAGAGGGGAAGACAGGGAACTGTTTTTT. This encodes CATSRGEDRELFF.

This clone was seen a handful of times. The rearrangement joins TRBV6-6 to TRBJ1-1, with D unclear. The CDR3 loop spans 11 amino acids. The V gene's germline CDR1 is MNHNY and CDR2 SVGAGI (reference sequence). Trimming cost V 2 bases and J 8 bases, with 6 bases left between them. In DNA, the CDR3 is TGTGCCAGCAGTTACGTGGCAGAAGCTTTCTTT. Its protein product is CASSYVAEAFF.

The rearrangement joins TRBV7-9 to TRBJ2-3; 9 positions agree with TRBD2. Looked up from germline, CDR1 is SEHNR and CDR2 is FQNEAQ (reference sequence). The CDR3 consists of 16 residues. V lost 5 bases, J lost 2 bases, and 8 bases stayed unmatched. CDR3 DNA: TGTGCCAGCAGCCCCCCCGCGGGAGGGCCCACAGATACGCAGTATTTT. Encoded protein: CASSPPAGGPTDTQYF. Filled out from reference TRBV7-9 and TRBJ2-3, the complete variable domain reads DTGVSQNPRHKITKRGQNVTFRCDPISEHNRLYWYRQTLGQGPEFLTYFQNEAQLEKSRLLSDRFSAERPKGSFSTLEIQRTEQGDSAMYLCASSPPAGGPTDTQYFGPGTRLTVL.

In DNA form, the CDR3 reads TGTGCCAGCAGCCTGACAGGGGCTAATCAGCCCCAGCATTTT. It is translated as CASSLTGANQPQHF. The chain carries TRBV9 and TRBJ1-5; the match to TRBD1 covers 8 bases. Germline trimming cut 4 bases from V and 4 bases from J; bases unmatched to any gene: 4. The germline CDR1 and CDR2 sequences are SGDLS and YYNGEE. The CDR3 contains 14 residues.

The chain combines TRBV4-1 with TRBJ1-2; maybe TRBD1 (5 bases). This CDR3 contains 13 residues. Between the trimmed V and J ends, which lost 2 bases and 6 bases, there was a span of 10 bases. CDR1 and CDR2 from the germline V gene are MGHRA and YSYEKL. The CDR3 DNA reads TGCGCCAGCAGCCAAAGGGGAGGTGATGGCTACACCTTC. It yields the protein CASSQRGGDGYTF.

The V gene is TRBV10-1, the J gene TRBJ2-1; 11 positions match TRBD2. The ends lost 10 bases at V and 5 bases at J; junction bases unmatched: 10. Germline loops: CDR1 WNHNN, CDR2 SYGVQD (reference sequence). This CDR3 spans 15 amino acids. DNA for the CDR3: TGCGCCACTCCAGGAATAGCGGGGGGGCACAATGAGCAGTTCTTC. This gives the protein CATPGIAGGHNEQFF.

The gene calls are TRBV5-6 and TRBJ2-5, with a tentative D call TRBD1 (5 bases). Germline V lookup: CDR1 SGHDT, CDR2 YYEEEE. This CDR3 is built from 14 residues. The ends were cut back, 4 bases at V and 1 base at J, with 11 bases in the middle. The CDR3 protein is CASSIRQSQETQYF. The CDR3 DNA sequence: TGTGCCAGCAGCATAAGACAGAGCCAAGAGACCCAGTACTTC.

The chain recombines TRBV6-1 with TRBJ1-1; the match to TRBD1 covers 9 bases. Germline trimming cut 0 bases from V and 13 bases from J; bases unmatched to any gene: 15. Germline CDR1 and CDR2: MNHNS and SASEGT. This CDR3 spans 16 amino acids. For the CDR3, the DNA is TGTGCCAGCAGTGAAGCGCTTCACGGGACAGGGTGGCCGGTTTTCTTT. This codes for CASSEALHGTGWPVFF.

The chain recombines TRBV21-1 with TRBJ2-7; TRBD1 is the table's D call, not checked against the DNA. TRBV21-1 is listed as a pseudogene. The CDR3 consists of 14 residues. The CDR3 region is CASSKGGDRARQYF. The CDR3 DNA sequence: TGTGCCAGCAGCAAAGGAGGGGACAGGGCCCGGCAGTACTTC.

The V and J genes are TRBV7-9 and TRBJ2-3; D gene unclear. Germline CDR1 SEHNR, CDR2 FQNEAQ (reference sequence). The V end lost 4 bases, the J end lost 5 bases, and 10 bases lay between the germline ends. This CDR3 contains 13 residues. The CDR3 loop reads CASSSSQKDTQYF. CDR3 in DNA: TGTGCCAGCAGCTCAAGCCAGAAAGATACGCAGTATTTT. Combining the CDR3 with reference TRBV7-9 and TRBJ2-3 gives the whole variable domain DTGVSQNPRHKITKRGQNVTFRCDPISEHNRLYWYRQTLGQGPEFLTYFQNEAQLEKSRLLSDRFSAERPKGSFSTLEIQRTEQGDSAMYLCASSSSQKDTQYFGPGTRLTVL.

The chain is built from TRBV11-2 and TRBJ2-3; 7 bases match TRBD2. Germline V gives CDR1 SGHAT, CDR2 FQNNGV. The CDR3 loop spans 14 amino acids. J was trimmed by 3 bases and V by 4 bases; bases with no gene match: 4. The CDR3 DNA reads as TGTGCCAGCAGCTCAACTAGCGTTACAGATACGCAGTATTTT. It encodes CASSSTSVTDTQYF. The whole variable domain, remainder taken from reference TRBV11-2 and TRBJ2-3, is EAGVAQSPRYKIIEKRQSVAFWCNPISGHATLYWYQQILGQGPKLLIQFQNNGVVDDSQLPKDRFSAERLKGVDSTLKIQPAKLEDSAVYLCASSSTSVTDTQYFGPGTRLTVL.

This chain links TRBV12-5 with TRBJ2-1; D is perhaps TRBD1 (7 bases). The germline V gene encodes CDR1 LGHNT and CDR2 FRNRAP. V gave up 2 bases and J gave up 7 bases, with 24 bases separating them. There are 18 residues in the CDR3. CDR3 nucleotides: TGTGCTAGTGGTTTGCCCTTCCGGGGGACAGCCTGGGGGAATGAGCAGTTCTTC. Its translation is CASGLPFRGTAWGNEQFF.

V and J are TRBV18 and TRBJ2-2, with D unresolved. The CDR3 runs 13 residues. The germline gives CDR1 KGHSH, CDR2 LQKENI. The germline V and J ends were trimmed by 1 base and 7 bases, with 7 bases remaining between them. In DNA, the CDR3 is TGTGCCAGCTCACCACTCGTGGACGGGGAGCTGTTTTTT. Translation gives CASSPLVDGELFF.